A selection of T cell receptor beta chains follows, all from one sample in a study of PD-1 blockade in classical Hodgkin lymphoma. This table comes from immunoSEQ multiplex PCR, and its TCRdb copy is limited to in-frame clones, with some not included. The table has roughly 9,900 clones, just under 90% seen once. The input for sequencing was peripheral blood mononuclear cells (PBMCs), taken before the fourth cycle of nivolumab. The receptors here all came from a human donor with classical Hodgkin lymphoma. Both conserved end residues are trimmed from each CDR3. Rows may omit the clone size; those that give it use once, few, many or a size class.

clone_size: -; v_call: TRBV9; j_call: TRBJ1-6; cdr3_aa: ASSRRSQWGSPLH
clone_size: -; v_call: TRBV5-1; j_call: TRBJ1-2; cdr3_aa: ASSLDGSPYGYT
clone_size: -; v_call: TRBV9; j_call: TRBJ2-5; cdr3_aa: ASSVATTSGETQY
clone_size: -; v_call: TRBV10-2; j_call: TRBJ1-3; cdr3_aa: AGPPKPIGLSAGNTIY
clone_size: -; v_call: TRBV7-2; j_call: TRBJ2-1; cdr3_aa: ASSLTGGGLAYEQF
clone_size: -; v_call: TRBV4-1; j_call: TRBJ1-1; cdr3_aa: ASSQVPPESLNRDTEAF
clone_size: -; v_call: TRBV18; j_call: TRBJ1-5; cdr3_aa: ASSPYSPGVRGNQPQH
clone_size: -; v_call: TRBV7-2; j_call: TRBJ2-7; cdr3_aa: ASSLIAGGPLSEQY
clone_size: medium-sized; v_call: TRBV27; j_call: TRBJ1-5; cdr3_aa: ASSFGSQYSNQPQH
clone_size: -; v_call: TRBV9; j_call: TRBJ1-2; cdr3_aa: ASSVASSWGYT
clone_size: -; v_call: TRBV9; j_call: TRBJ1-3; cdr3_aa: ASSGLGSGNTIY
clone_size: -; v_call: TRBV9; j_call: TRBJ1-2; cdr3_aa: ASSVGHDYGYT
clone_size: -; v_call: TRBV10-3; j_call: TRBJ2-3; cdr3_aa: AISLSQGAGDTQY
clone_size: -; v_call: TRBV27; j_call: TRBJ2-7; cdr3_aa: ASSLALTYEQY
clone_size: -; v_call: TRBV5-6; j_call: TRBJ1-1; cdr3_aa: ASSLYQGRVKPEAF
clone_size: -; v_call: TRBV19; j_call: TRBJ2-1; cdr3_aa: ASTPRGNSYNEQF
clone_size: -; v_call: TRBV7-8; j_call: TRBJ1-4; cdr3_aa: ASSYLGTGGWNEKLF
clone_size: -; v_call: TRBV9; j_call: TRBJ1-5; cdr3_aa: ASSAQANQPQH
clone_size: -; v_call: TRBV2; j_call: TRBJ1-1; cdr3_aa: ASQGTGGFEAF
clone_size: -; v_call: TRBV5-1; j_call: TRBJ2-7; cdr3_aa: ASSHPGSGREQY
clone_size: -; v_call: TRBV7-9; j_call: TRBJ2-1; cdr3_aa: ASSLTGPSNEQF
clone_size: -; v_call: TRBV11-2; j_call: TRBJ1-1; cdr3_aa: ASSLGGEAF
clone_size: few; v_call: TRBV14; j_call: TRBJ1-1; cdr3_aa: ASRRKGEAF
clone_size: -; v_call: TRBV18; j_call: TRBJ2-5; cdr3_aa: ASSPRLDQETQY
clone_size: -; v_call: TRBV7-9; j_call: TRBJ2-5; cdr3_aa: ASSPETGGETQY
clone_size: once; v_call: TRBV6-5; j_call: TRBJ1-1; cdr3_aa: ASTGLRNTEAF
clone_size: few; v_call: TRBV4-2; j_call: TRBJ2-7; cdr3_aa: ASSQEGGSSYEQY